The sequence of this T cell receptor beta chain was determined in a study of monozygotic twins with inflammatory bowel disease. A note on this clonotype: Antigen: not known.

Study results and caveats: Discrimination among different T cell subtypes was not achievable. Possibly because of limited power, concordant and discordant twins showed no difference in repertoire similarity.

This CDR3 contains 18 residues. Germline CDR1 reads SGHTS; CDR2 reads YDEGEE. Eight separate reactions per sample served to make cDNA. Each CDR3 protein gets one entry in TCRdb, which reprocessed the 5' RACE reads and gives no DNA. This table holds roughly 300,000 distinct CDR3 sequences. The specimen sequenced was blood. The receptor was isolated from a human donor with ulcerative colitis or Crohn's disease, or a healthy co-twin of an affected twin (not recorded which). This chain connects TRBV5-8 to TRBJ2-3; TCRdb's assignment of TRBD2 cannot be checked, as there is no DNA. The CDR3 here is CASSPRLAGALLTDTQYF.